The 3 T cell receptor beta chains below come from one sample, sequenced in a study of blood T cell repertoires in COVID-19. Produced via immunoSEQ multiplex PCR; TCRdb's table is partial and in-frame only. The data show about 100,000 clones, roughly 92% seen once. Sequenced: peripheral blood. These receptors all stem from a man in his 70s with acute or convalescent COVID-19.

J is TRBJ2-3 and V is TRBV2; 11 bases agree with TRBD2. Germline values: CDR1 SNHLY, CDR2 FYNNEI. The ends lost 1 base at V and 0 bases at J; junction bases unmatched: 3. CDR3 size: 17 residues. CDR3 bases: TGTGCCAGCAGTGAAGGTAGCGGGGGGGCCAGCACAGATACGCAGTATTTT. Translating it yields CASSEGSGGASTDTQYF.

This chain joins TRBV28 and TRBJ2-5; 8 positions match TRBD2. Trimming removed 4 bases from V and 5 bases from J; junction bases left unmatched: 12. Germline-derived CDR1 and CDR2 are MDHEN and SYDVKM. CDR3 length: 16 amino acids. The CDR3 here is CASSSPTSARLETQYF. The CDR3 nucleotides read TGTGCCAGCAGTTCGCCGACTAGCGCCCGACTGGAGACCCAGTACTTC. Looking up the rest from reference TRBV28 and TRBJ2-5 gives the full variable domain: DVKVTQSSRYLVKRTGEKVFLECVQDMDHENMFWYRQDPGLGLRLIYFSYDVKMKEKGDIPEGYSVSREKKERFSLILESASTNQTSMYLCASSSPTSARLETQYFGPGTRLLVL.

The chain combines TRBV10-3 with TRBJ2-3; 7 positions agree with TRBD1. The trim removed 4 bases at V and 0 bases at J, leaving 4 bases unmatched. The CDR3 spans 15 residues. In germline, CDR1 is ENHRY, CDR2 SYGVKD. CDR3 in amino acids: CAISVGGPSTDTQYF. The CDR3 nucleotides read TGTGCCATCAGTGTAGGGGGCCCCAGCACAGATACGCAGTATTTT.